This T cell receptor (beta chain) was sequenced during a study of cytomegalovirus exposure and HLA in healthy donors. Study-wide results and limits: Earlier analysis yielded a pattern in which most TCR beta V segments were productive about 87% or about 30% of the time. A later analysis appeared to link common viral pathogens to several of the most significant clusters.

Of note for this clone: The target antigen is unknown.

This CDR3 comprises 15 residues. Looked up from germline, CDR1 is SGHTA and CDR2 is FQGNSA. J gave up 4 bases and V 0 bases, and 0 bases lay outside the gene matches. With 60 Vbeta and 13 Jbeta primers, the PCR was carried out. TCRdb keeps only in-frame clones here, not all; method: immunoSEQ multiplex PCR. The repertoire consists of approximately 90,000 clones, with 77% occurring once and the leading ten covering more than 3.5%. This chain joins TRBV7-2 and TRBJ2-3; 11 bases align to TRBD2. Sequencing was performed on PBMCs. This TCR came from a man aged 25 to 40 in good health and CMV-seronegative. The CDR3 coding sequence is TGTGCCAGCAGCTTAGCTAGCGGGAGGGCAGATACGCAGTATTTT. Translating gives CASSLASGRADTQYF.